These T cell receptor beta chains were read from a single sample in a study of early stage breast cancer tumors. The data were produced by immunoSEQ multiplex PCR, yet TCRdb's version contains in-frame clones alone and is incomplete. Among 25,000 to 35,000 clones listed, 80% were seen once. The specimen sequenced was blood. The receptors stem from a person aged 55 to 75 with breast cancer. Both conserved end residues are part of each CDR3. The D gene is left open where the match is weak. Where a row states a size, it is once, few, many or the class of an expanded clone; other rows omit it.

cdr3_length clone_size j_call d_call v_call cdr3_aa cdr3_nt
14 NA TRBJ1-1 NA TRBV7-2 CASGKRTANTEAFF TGTGCCAGCGGAAAGAGGACAGCGAACACTGAAGCTTTCTTT
13 NA TRBJ2-7 NA TRBV29-1 CSASQGESYEQYF TGCAGCGCCAGTCAAGGGGAATCCTACGAGCAGTACTTC
14 NA TRBJ2-7 NA TRBV7-2 CAGNYGLPDYEQYF TGTGCCGGAAACTACGGACTACCGGACTACGAGCAGTACTTC
15 NA TRBJ2-1 TRBD2 TRBV6-5 CASRYASGSGNEQFF TGTGCCAGCAGGTACGCTAGCGGGAGCGGCAATGAGCAGTTCTTC
13 NA TRBJ2-1 NA TRBV7-3 CASSLRWQDEQFF TGTGCCAGCAGCTTACGATGGCAGGATGAGCAGTTCTTC
15 NA TRBJ1-5 TRBD1 TRBV30 CAWALMGTANQPQHF TGTGCCTGGGCCCTTATGGGGACAGCTAATCAGCCCCAGCATTTT
16 NA TRBJ2-2 NA TRBV30 CAWRGGGGPRTGELFF TGTGCCTGGAGAGGAGGGGGAGGGCCGAGGACCGGGGAGCTGTTTTTT
15 NA TRBJ2-7 TRBD2 TRBV28 CASRRGLAGSYEQYF TGTGCCAGCAGACGGGGACTAGCGGGCTCCTACGAGCAGTACTTC
14 NA TRBJ1-4 NA TRBV5-1 CASSFSGKDEKLFF TGCGCCAGCAGCTTTTCGGGGAAGGATGAAAAACTGTTTTTT
13 NA TRBJ1-2 NA TRBV19 CASSLGQITGYTF TGTGCCAGTAGTCTCGGACAGATTACTGGCTACACCTTC
15 NA TRBJ2-7 TRBD2 TRBV9 CASSVGPGGEYEQYF TGTGCCAGCAGCGTAGGACCGGGAGGGGAGTACGAGCAGTACTTC
16 NA TRBJ2-5 NA TRBV9 CASSRTLRRDGETQYF TGTGCCAGCAGTAGGACCCTCCGGAGGGACGGAGAGACCCAGTACTTC
13 NA TRBJ1-2 TRBD1 TRBV19 CASSPTGEAGYTF TGTGCCAGTAGCCCGACAGGGGAGGCTGGCTACACCTTC
17 NA TRBJ2-6 TRBD2 TRBV19 CASSQLAGGAGANVLTF TGTGCCAGTAGCCAACTAGCGGGAGGGGCTGGGGCCAACGTCCTGACTTTC
17 NA TRBJ1-5 TRBD1 TRBV18 CASSLIGTALGDQPQHF TGTGCCAGCTCACTAATCGGGACAGCTTTAGGGGATCAGCCCCAGCATTTT
17 NA TRBJ2-4 NA TRBV5-1 CASSLSGTRVDKNIQYF TGCGCCAGCAGCCTGTCGGGGACTCGGGTGGACAAAAACATTCAGTACTTC
14 NA TRBJ2-7 TRBD1 TRBV19 CASSRITGGHEQYF TGTGCCAGTAGCAGGATCACAGGGGGTCACGAGCAGTACTTC
13 NA TRBJ2-3 NA TRBV4-3 CASSQERLVTQYF TGCGCCAGCAGCCAAGAGCGACTAGTTACGCAGTATTTT
15 few TRBJ2-5 NA TRBV5-1 CASSLFGQTQETQYF TGCGCCAGCAGCTTATTCGGACAGACCCAAGAGACCCAGTACTTC
17 NA TRBJ1-2 NA TRBV5-8 CASSLRKTGFVNYGYTF TGTGCCAGCAGCTTGAGAAAAACAGGGTTCGTTAACTATGGCTACACCTTC
12 few TRBJ1-2 NA TRBV29-1 CSVPDTHLGYTF TGCAGCGTTCCGGACACTCACCTCGGCTACACCTTC
14 NA TRBJ2-2 NA TRBV11-2 CASSPGTNTGELFF TGTGCCAGCAGCCCAGGGACAAACACCGGGGAGCTGTTTTTT
15 NA TRBJ1-1 TRBD1 TRBV5-1 CASSPTGDRRPGAFF TGCGCCAGCAGCCCCACAGGGGACCGGAGACCGGGAGCTTTCTTT
12 NA TRBJ1-5 NA TRBV6-1 CASSEQEQPQHF TGTGCCAGCAGTGAACAGGAACAGCCCCAGCATTTT
15 few TRBJ1-3 NA TRBV11-2 CASSSLTGSGNTIYF TGTGCCAGCAGCTCCCTTACAGGGAGTGGAAACACCATATATTTT
15 NA TRBJ1-1 NA TRBV5-1 CASSLAGTMNTEAFF TGCGCCAGCAGCTTGGCCGGGACAATGAACACTGAAGCTTTCTTT
15 NA TRBJ2-5 TRBD2 TRBV7-3 CASSPTSGVQETQYF TGTGCCAGCAGCCCGACTAGCGGCGTACAAGAGACCCAGTACTTC
13 NA TRBJ1-2 TRBD1 TRBV19 CASNDRGNYGYTF TGTGCCAGTAACGACAGGGGAAACTATGGCTACACCTTC
12 NA TRBJ2-1 TRBD2 TRBV2 CASSPTGTSVVF TGTGCCAGCAGTCCAACCGGGACTAGCGTCGTCTTC
12 NA TRBJ1-1 NA TRBV5-1 CASSSRDTEAFF TGCGCCAGCAGCTCGCGTGACACTGAAGCTTTCTTT
12 once TRBJ2-3 NA TRBV29-1 CSVAANTDTQYF TGCAGCGTCGCGGCCAATACAGATACGCAGTATTTT
14 NA TRBJ1-2 NA TRBV7-9 CASSGSGVNYGYTF TGTGCCAGCAGCGGCTCCGGGGTAAACTATGGCTACACCTTC
14 NA TRBJ2-7 NA TRBV9 CASSVLGTSYEQYF TGTGCCAGCAGCGTACTAGGAACCTCCTACGAGCAGTACTTC
16 NA TRBJ2-6 NA TRBV27 CASSPYQGPGANVLTF TGTGCCAGCAGTCCTTACCAGGGGCCTGGGGCCAACGTCCTGACTTTC
14 once TRBJ1-2 TRBD1 TRBV30 CAWRPTGGGYGYTF TGTGCCTGGAGACCGACAGGGGGTGGATATGGCTACACCTTC
12 NA TRBJ2-7 NA TRBV30 CAWSRGSYEQYF TGTGCCTGGAGCAGGGGCAGCTACGAGCAGTACTTC
14 NA TRBJ2-7 NA TRBV28 CASSLFGGASEQYF TGTGCCAGCAGCCTCTTTGGGGGGGCTAGCGAGCAGTACTTC
12 NA TRBJ1-2 NA TRBV30 CAWSSGQYGYTF TGTGCCTGGAGTAGCGGACAGTACGGCTACACCTTC
15 NA TRBJ2-3 TRBD2 TRBV11-2 CASSPNLGGRDTQYF TGTGCCAGCAGCCCAAACCTGGGAGGGCGAGATACGCAGTATTTT
14 NA TRBJ2-2 NA TRBV5-1 CASSLDRVVGELFF TGCGCCAGCAGCTTGGACAGGGTCGTCGGGGAGCTGTTTTTT
16 NA TRBJ1-3 NA TRBV19 CASSMETASTGNTIYF TGTGCCAGTAGTATGGAGACGGCGAGCACTGGAAACACCATATATTTT
11 NA TRBJ2-3 NA TRBV20-1 CSVSSTDTQYF TGCAGCGTGTCCAGCACAGATACGCAGTATTTT
15 NA TRBJ1-4 TRBD1 TRBV6-6 CASSPDRAGGEKLFF TGTGCCAGCAGTCCCGACAGGGCTGGGGGGGAAAAACTGTTTTTT
13 NA TRBJ1-2 TRBD1 TRBV10-3 CAISPTGLEGYTF TGTGCCATCAGTCCGACAGGGCTTGAAGGCTACACCTTC
15 NA TRBJ2-1 TRBD2 TRBV7-9 CASSEGATLAGEQFF TGTGCCAGCAGCGAGGGGGCCACCCTAGCGGGGGAGCAGTTCTTC
14 NA TRBJ1-2 NA TRBV28 CASSLWDTLEGYTF TGTGCCAGCAGTTTATGGGACACCTTAGAGGGCTACACCTTC
14 NA TRBJ2-7 NA TRBV4-3 CASSQSLPGYEQYF TGCGCCAGCAGCCAATCTCTTCCGGGCTACGAGCAGTACTTC
14 NA TRBJ2-5 NA TRBV29-1 CSVDGASAQETQYF TGCAGCGTTGATGGGGCCAGTGCACAAGAGACCCAGTACTTC
12 NA TRBJ1-1 NA TRBV30 CAWRRGVTEAFF TGTGCCTGGAGAAGGGGTGTCACTGAAGCTTTCTTT
16 NA TRBJ1-1 NA TRBV27 CASSSAANDMNTEAFF TGTGCCAGCAGTTCGGCAGCCAATGACATGAACACTGAAGCTTTCTTT
12 NA TRBJ1-4 TRBD1 TRBV10-2 CASSERQGGLFF TGCGCCAGCAGTGAGCGACAGGGAGGACTGTTTTTT
13 NA TRBJ2-2 NA TRBV19 CASSLLVAGELFF TGTGCCAGTAGCCTTTTAGTGGCCGGGGAGCTGTTTTTT
15 NA TRBJ2-6 NA TRBV10-2 CASAEDSRRANVLTF TGCGCCAGCGCAGAGGACAGCCGGAGGGCCAACGTCCTGACTTTC
13 NA TRBJ2-1 NA TRBV4-3 CASSRTGYNEQFF TGCGCCAGCAGCCGAACAGGATACAATGAGCAGTTCTTC
15 once TRBJ1-1 NA TRBV18 CASSPGGARNTEAFF TGTGCCAGCTCACCTGGGGGGGCAAGGAACACTGAAGCTTTCTTT
16 NA TRBJ1-4 TRBD1 TRBV7-6 CASSLPYSRGQEKLFF TGTGCCAGCAGCTTACCGTACAGCAGGGGACAGGAAAAACTGTTTTTT
16 once TRBJ1-3 NA TRBV9 CASSVGQLSSGNTIYF TGTGCCAGCAGCGTAGGTCAACTGAGCTCTGGAAACACCATATATTTT